This TCR beta chain was documented in a study of identical twins listed by TCRdb under 2016. Turning to the overall study: To test whether fetal clonotypes persist, this study deep-sequenced TCR alpha and beta repertoires from monozygotic twins, from unrelated adults of various ages, and from cord blood. To rule out contamination, replicate twin experiments were performed at different times with different library preparation protocols.

This clonotype turned up a few times. This receptor's antigen is unknown. Base-call qualities are not available, and no considerably larger clone is one nucleotide away. The paper as a whole reports these results and caveats: Zero-insertion analyses could be partly confounded by invariant T cells such as MAIT and iNKT, though diverse VJ usage argued against such confounding for most clonotypes. Compared with coincidental sharing between unrelated individuals, out-of-frame TCR alpha sequences shared between twins had an excess of sequences with low generation probability. Recombination models systematically underestimated out-of-frame TCR alpha sharing in monozygotic twins but agreed with sharing between unrelated individuals. Fewer insertions were carried by abundant cord blood beta clonotypes, a similar but weaker trend appeared in young adult naive repertoires, and no such trend appeared in memory repertoires. Conclusions relied on cross-sectional statistical analysis, since the same donors could not be followed over many years. The excess sharing between twins in beta out-of-frame sequences was weaker because fewer shared sequences reduced the signal-to-noise ratio.

The protocol used for the library was 5' RACE. Sequencing relied on an Illumina HiSeq 2000. Template switching added a universal primer binding site, and the final cDNA carried a unique molecular identifier that allowed TCR cDNA molecules to be counted accurately. Specific primers in the conserved constant-segment region were used to synthesize first-strand cDNA for TCR alpha and beta chains. To control for contamination, every cDNA library was double barcoded, receiving both a SMART-Mk sample barcode and Illumina barcodes. Two successive PCR steps introduced TruSeq adapter sequences along with Illumina sample barcodes. The Illumina HiSeq platform was used with custom primers to sequence TCR alpha and beta cDNA libraries. The authors' pipeline ran thus. Unique molecular identifiers were extracted from raw reads with MiGEC, and CDR3 positions were determined with MiXCR. Recombination models were inferred per individual with the repgenHMM and IGoR tools using an EM algorithm. Shared clonotypes were analyzed with the tcR package in R, and sharing was normalized by the product of cloneset sizes. To study raw recombination without the effects of thymic and clonal selection, out-of-frame nonproductive sequences were analyzed. TCRdb reworked the public reads: Q25 trimming with fastp, MiXCR clone assembly, productive beta chains retained. Entries are consolidated by CDR3 protein sequence, retaining the most common genes and DNA. These V and J calls derive from TCRdb rather than the authors' analysis. The sample records some 230,000 distinct CDR3 sequences, roughly 7.1% of which are singletons. The top ten hold 14% to 15% of the sample.

Only healthy Caucasian donors were included. Three pairs of female monozygotic twins, all aged roughly 18 to 29 years, were included in the twin cohort. Positive isolation kits from Invitrogen were used to isolate CD4+ and CD8+ T cell populations. This sample was shared with a second study, whose subject was T cells expressing NK-cell markers. The second study's paper adds: In sorted CD3+CD56+NKG2C+, CD3+CD56+NKG2C- and CD3+CD56-NKG2C+ T-cell subsets from eight donors, TCR beta-chain repertoires were profiled. Of the eight sequenced donors, seven were found to be HCMV-seropositive and one was found to be HCMV-seronegative. To restrict sorting to alphabetaTCR-expressing T cells, an anti-gammadeltaTCR antibody was added in several experiments. For about 6 donors, the dominant CD3+CD56+NKG2C+ clonotypes were among the top 10 CD8+ clonotypes and accounted for 1.0-7.0% of CD8+ T cells. Those dominant clonotypes were again the most abundant among CD3+CD56-NKG2C+ cells in a few donors, at about 28.3-65%. Whether the expanded NKG2C-expressing T cell clones were specific for HCMV antigens remained unclear. The study sequenced eight donors, all healthy volunteers chosen at random: three men and five women. To determine HCMV serostatus, a commercial ELISA kit was used to detect HCMV-specific IgG in serum. MIGEC was used to demultiplex reads and group reads by UMI, and MiTCR was used to assemble and quantify clonotypes. To exclude erroneous sequences, only TCR cDNA sequences supported by at least two reads were retained. The tcR package was used for downstream repertoire analysis, with clonotypes matched between fractions based on CDR3 nucleotide sequence plus V segment. VDJmatch was used to annotate antigen specificity against VDJdb, with one amino acid substitution allowed in CDR3.

This TCR was recovered from a young woman in good health. Sequencing was performed on CD8+ T cells sorted from blood.

The DNA sequence reads TGTGCCAGCAGCGTAGAGGTAGCAGCCAGCACAGATACGCAGTATTTT. Its protein reads: CASSVEVAASTDTQYF. In this chain, TRBV9 is recombined with TRBJ2-3; the D gene cannot be named for sure. Measured from the cysteine to the phenylalanine, the CDR3 is 16 residues long. Only the CDR3 part of the read is kept: 48 bases, read in frame from the first base. CDR1 and CDR2 (SGDLS, YYNGEE) derive from the germline V gene. V and J lose 0 bases and 0 bases, and a span of 11 bases separates them.